The 20 T cell receptor beta chains below come from one sample, sequenced in a study of cytomegalovirus exposure and HLA in healthy donors. Libraries were prepared by immunoSEQ multiplex PCR; TCRdb keeps only in-frame clonotypes and omits some of them. The data contain 82,000 or so clones, 90% to 95% of them seen just once; the ten biggest clones take up 0.69%. Sequencing used PBMCs. The source of these receptors is a woman under 30 in good health and CMV-seronegative.

This clone was observed a handful of times. The chain combines TRBV25-1 with TRBJ1-1; TRBD1 is a possible D gene (5 bases). CDR3 size: 12 residues. V lost 5 bases and J lost 7, with 11 bases in between. The germline CDR1 and CDR2 sequences are MGHDK and SYGVNS. The CDR3 is CASSQGDFEAFF. The CDR3 DNA reads as TGTGCCAGCAGTCAAGGGGATTTTGAAGCTTTCTTT. The complete variable domain, with remaining parts taken from reference TRBV25-1 and TRBJ1-1, reads EADIYQTPRYLVIGTGKKITLECSQTMGHDKMYWYQQDPGMELHLIHYSYGVNSTEKGDLSSESTVSRIRTEHFPLTLESARPSHTSQYLCASSQGDFEAFFGQGTRLTVV.

The chain links TRBV18 to TRBJ2-7; 8 bases match TRBD2. The CDR3 runs to 13 residues. With 5 bases clipped from V and 3 bases from J, the junction kept 3 bases outside the gene matches. The germline gives CDR1 KGHSH, CDR2 LQKENI. The CDR3 here is CASSAAGGYEQYF. CDR3 bases: TGTGCCAGCTCAGCTGCGGGAGGCTACGAGCAGTACTTC.

V gene TRBV5-1 combines with J gene TRBJ2-7; D gene unclear. V lost 4 bases and J 0 bases, leaving 11 bases between the germline ends. Germline V gives CDR1 SGHRS, CDR2 YFSETQ. The CDR3 has 14 amino acids. CDR3 residues: CASSATVSSYEQYF. Here the CDR3 DNA reads TGCGCCAGCAGCGCAACTGTTAGCTCCTACGAGCAGTACTTC.

The sample holds a few counts of this clone. V is TRBV2 and J is TRBJ2-3; 10 nucleotides match TRBD1. Trimming cost V 6 bases and J 2 bases; bases outside gene matches: 8. Germline V lookup: CDR1 SNHLY, CDR2 FYNNEI. CDR3 length: 16 residues. CDR3: CASSPTGTGVTDTQYF. Written as DNA, the CDR3 is TGTGCCAGCAGCCCAACCGGGACAGGGGTCACAGATACGCAGTATTTT.

A few counts support this clone. The V gene is TRBV10-3, the J gene TRBJ1-5; no reliable D call. The CDR3 is 13 amino acids. Trimming pared 6 bases from V and 0 bases from J, leaving 6 bases between. Germline CDR1 and CDR2: ENHRY and SYGVKD. CDR3: CAISQYSNQPQHF. CDR3 nucleotide sequence: TGTGCCATCAGCCAGTATAGCAATCAGCCCCAGCATTTT.

The chain couples TRBV27 to TRBJ2-5; TRBD2 might be the D (6 bases). Trimming left V 2 bases short and J 4 bases short, with 14 bases between. The CDR3 is 15 residues long. Per germline, CDR1 MNHEY and CDR2 SMNVEV (reference sequence). This CDR3 is CASSLTGDFRETQYF. DNA for the CDR3: TGTGCCAGCAGTTTAACCGGGGACTTCCGAGAGACCCAGTACTTC.

DNA for the CDR3: TGTGCCAGCAGTTTATGGGAATGGAGCACAGGGGACAGCTCTGGAAACACCATATATTTT. The encoded protein is CASSLWEWSTGDSSGNTIYF. The J gene is TRBJ1-3, the V gene TRBV28, with TRBD1 matching 7 bases. Germline trimming cut 0 bases from V and 0 bases from J; bases unmatched to any gene: 14. CDR1 is MDHEN and CDR2 is SYDVKM in the germline V gene. The CDR3 runs 20 residues.

This chain links TRBV5-5 with TRBJ1-5, with 8 bases lining up with TRBD1. The V gene's germline CDR1 is SGHKS and CDR2 YYEKEE (reference sequence). This CDR3 region has 15 residues. V was clipped by 0 bases and J by 4 bases; unmatched bases: 3. The CDR3 DNA follows: TGTGCCAGCAGCTTGGGACAGGGGTTAAATCAGCCCCAGCATTTT. It specifies CASSLGQGLNQPQHF.

V and J are TRBV7-2 and TRBJ1-2; D gene ambiguous. V lost 0 bases, J lost 8 bases, and 10 bases lay in between. The length of the CDR3 is 13 residues. Germline lookup yields CDR1 SGHTA and CDR2 FQGNSA. Here the CDR3 DNA reads TGTGCCAGCAGCTTAGCGGGAGGAAGAGGCTACACCTTC. Its translation: CASSLAGGRGYTF.

The chain recombines TRBV7-2 with TRBJ2-5, with TRBD2 as a possible D gene (7 bases). Trimming shortened V by 4 bases and J by 4 bases, and 13 bases separated the two germline ends. CDR1 and CDR2 (germline): SGHTA, FQGNSA. The CDR3 is 14 residues long. The chain's CDR3 is CASSSLRGGETQYF. The CDR3 coding sequence is TGTGCCAGCAGCTCACTGAGGGGGGGAGAGACCCAGTACTTC.

This clone has only one observation. The gene calls are TRBV5-4 and TRBJ2-1, with D possibly TRBD1 on 5 matching bases. There are 15 residues in the CDR3. CDR1 is SGHNT, CDR2 YYREEE, per germline (reference sequence). Trimming took off 1 base at V and 0 bases at J, with 8 bases between the two ends. The DNA for the CDR3 is TGTGCCAGCAGCTTGTCGCAGGGCTCCTACAATGAGCAGTTCTTC. Encoded protein: CASSLSQGSYNEQFF. Drawing the rest from reference TRBV5-4 and TRBJ2-1, the complete variable domain is ETGVTQSPTHLIKTRGQQVTLRCSSQSGHNTVSWYQQALGQGPQFIFQYYREEENGRGNFPPRFSGLQFPNYSSELNVNALELDDSALYLCASSLSQGSYNEQFFGPGTRLTVL.

The chain employs TRBV5-4 and TRBJ2-3, with D possibly being TRBD2 (8 bases). The length of the CDR3 is 16 residues. Deletions cut 4 bases from V and 4 bases from J, with 19 bases between. Germline values: CDR1 SGHNT, CDR2 YYREEE (reference sequence). In nucleotides, the CDR3 is TGTGCCAGCAGCGGTCAGGGGGGACTAGTTCCAGATACGCAGTATTTT. Translated, it gives CASSGQGGLVPDTQYF.

The rearrangement uses TRBV19 and TRBJ2-2, with 9 bases lining up with TRBD2. The CDR3 is made up of 14 amino acids. The V and J ends lost 8 bases and 6 bases, in that order; junction bases with no gene match: 7. From germline, CDR1 is LNHDA and CDR2 SQIVND (reference sequence). CDR3 DNA sequence: TGTGCCAGTCAAAGAGCGGGGGGCGCCGGGGAGCTGTTTTTT. Encoded protein: CASQRAGGAGELFF.

This chain joins TRBV4-3 and TRBJ2-7, with TRBD2 matching over 7 bases. V trimming: 1 base; J trimming: 1 base; junction bases outside the gene matches: 1. The length of the CDR3 is 14 residues. Germline assignment: CDR1 LGHNA and CDR2 YSLEER. CDR3 coding DNA: TGCGCCAGCAGCCAAGCGGGGGGATCCTACGAGCAGTACTTC. Its translation is CASSQAGGSYEQYF.

The table lists this clone with a count of one. V usage is TRBV29-1 and J usage is TRBJ2-3; D call uncertain. Trimming removed 6 bases at V and 4 bases at J, with 11 bases between. This CDR3 is built from 12 residues. Per germline, CDR1 SQVTM and CDR2 ANQGSEA. The CDR3 nucleotides read TGCAGCGTCATCCTAGAGGCAGATACGCAGTATTTT. This sequence encodes CSVILEADTQYF.

The V and J genes are TRBV6-5 and TRBJ2-7; no clear D. The CDR3 totals 11 residues. Germline values: CDR1 MNHEY, CDR2 SVGAGI. V was clipped by 3 bases and J by 7 bases, with 7 bases between them. The CDR3 bases are TGTGCCAGCAGTTATCAGAGGGAGCAGTACTTC. It specifies CASSYQREQYF.

The chain carries TRBV27 and TRBJ2-2; perhaps TRBD2 as D (6 bases). The germline CDR1 and CDR2 sequences are MNHEY and SMNVEV (reference sequence). V lost 3 bases, J lost 1 base, and 12 bases lay in between. The CDR3 totals 16 residues. This CDR3 is CASSFRGLVNTGELFF. In nucleotides, the CDR3 is TGTGCCAGCAGTTTTCGGGGGTTGGTGAACACCGGGGAGCTGTTTTTT.

The chain carries TRBV7-6 and TRBJ1-2; D is uncertain. CDR1 is SGHVS, CDR2 FNYEAQ, per germline. The CDR3 extends over 13 amino acids. The V end lost 1 base, the J end lost 2 bases, and 5 bases lay between the germline ends. CDR3 DNA sequence: TGTGCCAGCAGCTTAGAACAGAACTATGGCTACACCTTC. Its translation: CASSLEQNYGYTF.

This clone was seen a single time. The chain employs TRBV6-5 and TRBJ1-1, with a tentative D call TRBD1 (5 bases). The CDR3 extends over 13 amino acids. The V gene's germline CDR1 is MNHEY and CDR2 SVGAGI. Trimming removed 0 bases from V and 3 bases from J, with 5 bases in between. CDR3 amino acids: CASSYSTDTEAFF. The CDR3, as DNA: TGTGCCAGCAGTTACTCGACAGACACTGAAGCTTTCTTT.

The chain recombines TRBV5-1 with TRBJ1-2; 9 bases match TRBD1. The junction had 4 bases not matched to a gene; V was cut back by 4 bases and J by 6 bases. CDR1 SGHRS and CDR2 YFSETQ come from the germline V gene. The CDR3 runs to 13 residues. The DNA of the CDR3 is TGCGCCAGCAGCCAGGACAGGGGAGATGGCTACACCTTC. This sequence encodes CASSQDRGDGYTF.